Described below is a single T cell receptor (beta chain) sequence and its context. The sample comes from a study of cytomegalovirus exposure and HLA in healthy donors. There are 13 residues in the CDR3. Germline V gene sequence: CDR1 MNHNS, CDR2 SASEGT. V lost 6 bases and J lost 6; bases outside the gene matches: 5. This PCR relied on a set of 60 Vbeta primers and 13 Jbeta primers. Assay: immunoSEQ multiplex PCR; the TCRdb copy retains only in-frame clones and omits some. The table has around 140,000 clones, approximately 10% seen once. The origin of this receptor is a middle-aged woman in good health and CMV-seropositive. The chain joins TRBV6-1 to TRBJ2-4; TRBD1 matches 7 bases. Sequencing used PBMCs. CDR3 sequence reads: CASSRDRLNIQYF. Here the CDR3 DNA reads TGTGCCAGCAGCCGGGACAGACTAAACATTCAGTACTTC.